Below are 8 T cell receptor beta chains sequenced from a single sample in a study of PD-1 blockade in classical Hodgkin lymphoma. Brentuximab vedotin exposure varied among the patients, all of whom had relapsed after autologous stem cell transplantation. Some clones are missing from TCRdb's copy, which holds only in-frame ones; the method was immunoSEQ multiplex PCR. The table records 35,000 to 40,000 clones, 70% to 90% of them present only once. The source was peripheral blood mononuclear cells (PBMCs), collected before the second cycle of nivolumab. These receptors came from a human donor with classical Hodgkin lymphoma.

This chain uses TRBV27 with TRBJ2-5, with D unclear. CDR3 length: 13 amino acids. V lost 4 bases and J 5 bases, leaving 11 bases between the germline ends. Germline V lookup: CDR1 MNHEY, CDR2 SMNVEV (reference sequence). The DNA for the CDR3 is TGTGCCAGCAGTTCCTGGACGGTGGAGACCCAGTACTTC. Residues: CASSSWTVETQYF.

This chain uses TRBV28 with TRBJ1-2; 9 positions match TRBD1. This CDR3 has 17 residues. Trimming took 5 bases from V and 0 from J; bases not matched to a gene: 10. The germline V gene encodes CDR1 MDHEN and CDR2 SYDVKM. CDR3 in DNA: TGTGCCAGCAGTCCAAGGACAGGGGTGACGTCTAACTATGGCTACACCTTC. Residues: CASSPRTGVTSNYGYTF.

In DNA, the CDR3 is TGTGCCAGCAGCTTACAGGAGAACACTGAAGCTTTCTTT. As protein: CASSLQENTEAFF. The rearrangement uses TRBV5-4 and TRBJ1-1; D is perhaps TRBD1 (5 bases). V was trimmed by 2 bases and J by 1 base, leaving 6 bases between them. The CDR3 sequence is 13 residues long. Germline CDR1 SGHNT, CDR2 YYREEE (reference sequence).

V is TRBV29-1 and J is TRBJ2-3, with D hard to call. Germline V gene lookup returns CDR1 SQVTM and CDR2 ANQGSEA. The CDR3 runs 14 residues. V dropped 4 bases and J dropped 0 bases, with 11 bases sitting between them. Here the CDR3 DNA reads TGCAGCGTTGTTCGGACGGCTAGCACAGATACGCAGTATTTT. This gives the protein CSVVRTASTDTQYF.

The gene calls are TRBV4-2 and TRBJ2-1, with 8 bases that match TRBD2. Trimming removed 0 bases from V and 8 bases from J; junction bases left unmatched: 9. The length of the CDR3 is 16 residues. Germline CDR1 reads LGHNA; CDR2 reads YNFKEQ. DNA of the CDR3: TGTGCCAGCAGCCAAGATTACGGGAGGGCCATGGATGAGCAGTTCTTC. The encoded protein is CASSQDYGRAMDEQFF.

The rearrangement links TRBV12-5 to TRBJ2-2, with no clear D. The germline V and J ends were trimmed by 0 bases and 6 bases, with 11 bases remaining between them. The V gene's germline CDR1 is LGHNT and CDR2 FRNRAP. This CDR3 is 15 amino acids long. CDR3 in amino acids: CASGLVRQVAGELFF. The CDR3 DNA is TGTGCTAGTGGTTTGGTACGTCAGGTCGCCGGGGAGCTGTTTTTT.

The chain uses TRBV5-6 and TRBJ2-7; TRBD1 might be the D (6 bases). V shed 2 bases and J shed 5 bases, with 14 bases lying between them. Germline CDR1 reads SGHDT; CDR2 reads YYEEEE. The CDR3 covers 14 residues. CDR3 amino acids: CASSFPGQFDEQYF. CDR3 nucleotides: TGTGCCAGCAGCTTCCCCGGACAGTTCGACGAGCAGTACTTC.

The chain recombines TRBV6-1 with TRBJ2-3; possibly TRBD2 for D (5 bases). Germline CDR1 reads MNHNS; CDR2 reads SASEGT. The V end lost 1 base, the J end lost 0 bases, and 8 bases lay between the germline ends. The length of the CDR3 is 15 residues. CDR3 sequence: CASSEVGGSTDTQYF. CDR3 sequence (DNA): TGTGCCAGCAGTGAAGTCGGAGGCAGCACAGATACGCAGTATTTT.